This TCR beta chain was documented in a study of T cells after somatic rescue of genetic block. This clone was seen only a few times. Sequencing was performed with immunoSEQ multiplex PCR; in TCRdb, only in-frame clones are kept and a portion is missing. The sample has 85,000 to 90,000 clones; 70% to 90% are singletons. The CDR3 is 16 residues long. V was shortened by 3 bases and J by 5 bases, with 17 bases between the two germline ends. CDR1 MDHEN and CDR2 SYDVKM come from the germline V gene. The source material was peripheral blood mononuclear cells (PBMCs). This TCR derives from a woman between 18 and 30 years old. The chain combines TRBV28 with TRBJ1-5; D is unresolved. The CDR3 sequence is CASSLASPEHYQPQHF. CDR3 DNA sequence: TGTGCCAGCAGTTTGGCCTCTCCCGAACACTATCAGCCCCAGCATTTT.